A selection of T cell receptor beta chains follows, all from one sample in a study of T cell responses to AZD1222 COVID-19 vaccine. Sequenced by immunoSEQ multiplex PCR; TCRdb stores in-frame clones only, minus some. This table has 130,000 or so clones, 91% appearing once. Source: peripheral blood, taken 28 days after the second AZD1222 dose. Receptor source: an adult who received the AZD1222 COVID-19 vaccine. Each CDR3 is given without its conserved first and last residue. D genes are given only for firm matches.

TRBD2	TRBV4-2	TRBJ2-3	ASSLGGGNMDTQY
NA	TRBV6-1	TRBJ1-1	ASSERATEAF
TRBD1	TRBV29-1	TRBJ1-1	SVDRSNTEAF
NA	TRBV28	TRBJ1-5	ASNIDRRYSNQPQH
NA	TRBV6-6	TRBJ1-5	ASSYRVSNQPQH
NA	TRBV10-1	TRBJ2-1	ASRTRLDIAYNEQF
NA	TRBV7-9	TRBJ1-4	ASSLGGGNEKLF
TRBD1	TRBV6-5	TRBJ1-1	ASRGQANTEAF
NA	TRBV2	TRBJ1-1	ALRGPGTAEAF
TRBD1	TRBV6-6	TRBJ1-5	ASSPRQGKEPQH
NA	TRBV6-4	TRBJ2-1	ASSPKPYNEQF
NA	TRBV9	TRBJ2-1	ASSTGPQNEQF
NA	TRBV29-1	TRBJ1-1	SVDLGRNTEAF
NA	TRBV7-9	TRBJ1-1	ASSALGGKGDTEAF
NA	TRBV7-9	TRBJ1-1	ASSLWEGTEAF
TRBD1	TRBV6-5	TRBJ1-2	ASIITGGYGYT
NA	TRBV6-2/TRBV6-3	TRBJ1-4	ASSDSGATNEKLF
NA	TRBV10-1	TRBJ1-1	ASSSATGNTEAF
NA	TRBV21-1	TRBJ1-5	ASSSPGGTGPLSNQPQH
TRBD2	TRBV25-1	TRBJ2-7	ASSRGLAGGLDEQY
NA	TRBV15	TRBJ1-2	ATSRGQGDNYGYT
NA	TRBV2	TRBJ1-2	ASTGGPNYGYT
NA	TRBV19	TRBJ1-3	ASSMRIAGNTIY
NA	TRBV7-3	TRBJ1-6	ASSLGQPNSPLH
NA	TRBV12-3/TRBV12-4	TRBJ2-3	ASSLASATQY
NA	TRBV5-6	TRBJ2-4	ASSKTAPGIQY
TRBD2	TRBV5-1	TRBJ2-1	ASSVLAGVNNEQF
NA	TRBV5-1	TRBJ2-7	ASSLGGLLTYEQY
NA	TRBV4-1	TRBJ1-2	ASSQDRVASGYT